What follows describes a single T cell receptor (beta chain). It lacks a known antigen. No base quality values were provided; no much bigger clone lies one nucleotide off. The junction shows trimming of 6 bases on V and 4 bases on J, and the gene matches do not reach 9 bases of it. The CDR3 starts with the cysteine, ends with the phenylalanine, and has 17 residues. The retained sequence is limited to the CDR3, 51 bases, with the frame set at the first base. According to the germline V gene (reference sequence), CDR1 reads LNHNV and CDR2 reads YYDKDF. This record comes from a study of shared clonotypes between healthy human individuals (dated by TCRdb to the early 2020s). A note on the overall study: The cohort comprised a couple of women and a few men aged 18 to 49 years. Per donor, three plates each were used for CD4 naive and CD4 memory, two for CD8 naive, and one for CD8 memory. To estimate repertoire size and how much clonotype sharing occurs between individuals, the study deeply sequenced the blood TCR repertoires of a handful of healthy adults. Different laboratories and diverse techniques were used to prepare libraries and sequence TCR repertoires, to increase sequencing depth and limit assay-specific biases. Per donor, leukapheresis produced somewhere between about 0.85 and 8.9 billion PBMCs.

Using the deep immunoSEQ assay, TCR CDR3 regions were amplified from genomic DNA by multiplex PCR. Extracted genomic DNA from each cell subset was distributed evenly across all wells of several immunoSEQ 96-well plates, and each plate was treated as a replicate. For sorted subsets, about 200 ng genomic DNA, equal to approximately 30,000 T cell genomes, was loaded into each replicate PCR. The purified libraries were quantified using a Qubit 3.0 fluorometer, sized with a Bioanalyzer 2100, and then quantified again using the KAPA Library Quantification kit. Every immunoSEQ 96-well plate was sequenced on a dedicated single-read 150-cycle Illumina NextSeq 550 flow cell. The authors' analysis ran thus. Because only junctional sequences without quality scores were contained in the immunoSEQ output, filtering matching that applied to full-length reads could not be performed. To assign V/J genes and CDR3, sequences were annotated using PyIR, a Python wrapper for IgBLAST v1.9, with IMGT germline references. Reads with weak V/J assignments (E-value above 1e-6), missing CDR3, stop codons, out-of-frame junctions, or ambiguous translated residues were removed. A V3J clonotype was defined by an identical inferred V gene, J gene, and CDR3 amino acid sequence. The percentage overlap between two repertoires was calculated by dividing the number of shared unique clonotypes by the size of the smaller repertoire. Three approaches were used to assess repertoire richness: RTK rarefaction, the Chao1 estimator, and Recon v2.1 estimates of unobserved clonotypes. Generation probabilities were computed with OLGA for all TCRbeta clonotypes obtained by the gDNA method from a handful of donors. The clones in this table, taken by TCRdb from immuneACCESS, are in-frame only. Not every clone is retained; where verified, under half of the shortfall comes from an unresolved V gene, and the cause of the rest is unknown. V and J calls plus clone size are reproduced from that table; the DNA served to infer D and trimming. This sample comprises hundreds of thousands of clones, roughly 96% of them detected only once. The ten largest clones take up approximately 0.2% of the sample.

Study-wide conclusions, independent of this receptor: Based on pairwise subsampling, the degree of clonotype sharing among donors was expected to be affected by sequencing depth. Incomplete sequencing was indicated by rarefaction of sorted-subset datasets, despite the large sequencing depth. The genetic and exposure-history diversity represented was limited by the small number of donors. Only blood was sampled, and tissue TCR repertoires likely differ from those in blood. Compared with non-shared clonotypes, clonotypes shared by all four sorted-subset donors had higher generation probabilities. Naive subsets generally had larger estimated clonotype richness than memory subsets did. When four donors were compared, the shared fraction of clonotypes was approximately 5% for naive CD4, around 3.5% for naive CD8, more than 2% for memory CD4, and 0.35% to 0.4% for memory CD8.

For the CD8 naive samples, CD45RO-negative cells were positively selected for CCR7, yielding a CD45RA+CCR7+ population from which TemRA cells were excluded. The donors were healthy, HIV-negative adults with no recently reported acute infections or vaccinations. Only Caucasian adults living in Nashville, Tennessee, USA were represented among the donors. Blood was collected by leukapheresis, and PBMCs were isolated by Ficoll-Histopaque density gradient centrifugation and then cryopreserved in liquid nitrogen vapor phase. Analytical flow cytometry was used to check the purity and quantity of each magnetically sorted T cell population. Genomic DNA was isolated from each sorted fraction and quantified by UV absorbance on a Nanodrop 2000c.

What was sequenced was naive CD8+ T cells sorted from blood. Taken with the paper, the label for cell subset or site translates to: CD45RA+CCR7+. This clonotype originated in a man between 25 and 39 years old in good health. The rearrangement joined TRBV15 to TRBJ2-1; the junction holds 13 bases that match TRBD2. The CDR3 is CATSRLAGGGRYNEQFF. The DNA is TGTGCCACCAGTCGACTAGCGGGAGGTGGGCGATACAATGAGCAGTTCTTC. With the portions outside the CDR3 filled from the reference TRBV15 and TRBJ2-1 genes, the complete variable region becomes DAMVIQNPRYQVTQFGKPVTLSCSQTLNHNVMYWYQQKSSQAPKLLFHYYDKDFNNEADTPDNFQSRRPNTSFCFLDIRSPGLGDTAMYLCATSRLAGGGRYNEQFFGPGTRLTVL.